This TCR beta chain comes out of a study of shared clonotypes between healthy human individuals. The assay was run at deep level. The protocol was immunoSEQ multiplex PCR, while the TCRdb copy is restricted to in-frame clones and leaves out a portion. The data show some 490,000 clones, with more than 65% seen just once and 9.5% to 15% held by the top ten. This CDR3 spans 15 amino acids. Trimming cost V 1 base and J 3 bases; bases outside gene matches: 5. The germline CDR1 and CDR2 sequences are SGHRS and YFSETQ. This receptor was taken from a woman in her thirties or forties in good health. Some clones in this sample may be carry-over from other donors' samples. The chain combines TRBV5-1 with TRBJ2-7; 9 bases agree with TRBD1. Sequencing was done on a sample of PBMCs. The CDR3 region has the DNA TGCGCCAGCAGCTTGCCCCCGGGACAGGGCTACGAGCAGTACTTC. Translation gives CASSLPPGQGYEQYF.